These 9 T cell receptor beta chains share one sample of origin, sequenced in a study of blood T cell repertoires in COVID-19. Some clones are missing from TCRdb's copy, which holds only in-frame ones; the method was immunoSEQ multiplex PCR. The repertoire holds fewer than 200,000 clones, around nine tenths seen once, with around 12% in the top ten. The source material was peripheral blood. These receptors were obtained from a woman in her 70s with COVID-19, enrolled during active disease.

The gene calls are TRBV7-6 and TRBJ2-7, with 10 bases fitting TRBD1. The ends lost 1 base at V and 2 bases at J; junction bases unmatched: 2. This CDR3 is 15 amino acids long. The germline V gene has CDR1 SGHVS and CDR2 FNYEAQ. The CDR3: CASSLGQGATYEQYF. CDR3 nucleotides: TGTGCCAGCAGCTTAGGACAGGGGGCAACCTACGAGCAGTACTTC.

The rearrangement uses TRBV29-1 and TRBJ2-6; TRBD1 might be the D (7 bases). The CDR3 runs to 16 residues. The germline gives CDR1 SQVTM, CDR2 ANQGSEA. The V and J ends lost 8 bases and 0 bases respectively, with 17 bases between them. The CDR3 region has the DNA TGCAGCACGTTGACAGGGAGGTCCTCTGGGGCCAACGTCCTGACTTTC. As protein: CSTLTGRSSGANVLTF.

The rearrangement uses TRBV27 and TRBJ1-1; a weak D match, TRBD1 (6 bases). The germline CDR1 and CDR2 sequences are MNHEY and SMNVEV (reference sequence). V lost 5 bases and J 4 bases, leaving 17 bases between the germline ends. CDR3 length: 15 amino acids. The DNA of the CDR3 is TGTGCCAGCAGTCCTCACGGGACATTTTTCACTGAAGCTTTCTTT. This sequence encodes CASSPHGTFFTEAFF.

Only a few counts were recorded for this clone. The gene calls are TRBV6-6 and TRBJ2-7; no reliable D call. CDR1 and CDR2 from the germline V gene are MNHNY and SVGAGI (reference sequence). Trimming removed 0 bases from V and 6 bases from J, with 6 bases in between. The CDR3 covers 12 residues. CDR3 sequence: CASSYSSTEQYF. The CDR3 region has the DNA TGTGCCAGCAGTTACTCGAGTACCGAGCAGTACTTC.

The chain carries TRBV7-2 and TRBJ2-7; maybe TRBD1 (5 bases). The germline CDR1 and CDR2 sequences are SGHTA and FQGNSA. The ends were cut back, 6 bases at V and 6 bases at J, with 9 bases in the middle. This CDR3 spans 11 amino acids. As DNA, the CDR3 is TGTGCCAGCAGTAACCAGGGCGAGCAGTACTTC. It is translated as CASSNQGEQYF.

The rearrangement joins TRBV2 to TRBJ1-5, with no clear D. Germline loops: CDR1 SNHLY, CDR2 FYNNEI. The CDR3 is made up of 16 amino acids. Trimming cost V 3 bases and J 6 bases, with 18 bases left between them. The CDR3 DNA sequence: TGTGCCAGCAGTGACATTGCTCGGGGAATGGTTCAGCCCCAGCATTTT. As protein: CASSDIARGMVQPQHF.

The chain couples TRBV28 to TRBJ2-7; 10 positions agree with TRBD2. The CDR3 has 14 amino acids. Germline V CDR1 and CDR2: MDHEN, SYDVKM. The V and J ends lost 6 bases and 6 bases, in that order; junction bases with no gene match: 8. The CDR3 loop is CASSSAGGPSEQYF. The CDR3 DNA reads TGTGCCAGCAGCTCAGCGGGAGGGCCGTCCGAGCAGTACTTC.

V gene TRBV4-2 combines with J gene TRBJ1-1; tentative D call: TRBD1 (5 bases). The CDR3 extends over 16 amino acids. Germline-derived CDR1 and CDR2 are LGHNA and YNFKEQ. V was shortened by 5 bases and J by 0 bases, with 16 bases between the two germline ends. In nucleotides, the CDR3 is TGTGCCAGCAGCACCCGACAGAAAAAAATGAACACTGAAGCTTTCTTT. Translating gives CASSTRQKKMNTEAFF.

The chain recombines TRBV30 with TRBJ2-3, with 13 positions matching TRBD2. The CDR3 is 13 residues long. CDR1 and CDR2 (germline): GTSNPN, SVGIG (reference sequence). With V trimmed by 5 bases and J by 4 bases, 0 bases remained unmatched. The CDR3 loop reads CAWGLAGADTQYF. CDR3 nucleotide sequence: TGTGCCTGGGGACTAGCGGGAGCAGATACGCAGTATTTT.